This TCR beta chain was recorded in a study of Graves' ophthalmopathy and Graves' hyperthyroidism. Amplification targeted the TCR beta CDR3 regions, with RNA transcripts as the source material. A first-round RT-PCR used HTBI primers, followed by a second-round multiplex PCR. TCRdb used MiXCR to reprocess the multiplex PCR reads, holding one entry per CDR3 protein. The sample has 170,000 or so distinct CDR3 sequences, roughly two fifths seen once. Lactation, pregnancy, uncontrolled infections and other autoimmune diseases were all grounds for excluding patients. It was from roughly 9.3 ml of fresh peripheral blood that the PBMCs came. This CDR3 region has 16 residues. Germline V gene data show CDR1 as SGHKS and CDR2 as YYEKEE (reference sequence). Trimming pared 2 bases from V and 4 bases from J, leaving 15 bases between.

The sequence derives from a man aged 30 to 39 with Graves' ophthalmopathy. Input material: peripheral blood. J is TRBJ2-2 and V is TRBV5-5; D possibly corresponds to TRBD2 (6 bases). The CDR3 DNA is TGTGCCAGCAGCTTATGGGCGGGGTCGGGCACCGGGGAGCTGTTTTTT. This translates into CASSLWAGSGTGELFF. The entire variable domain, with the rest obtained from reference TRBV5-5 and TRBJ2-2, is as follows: DAGVTQSPTHLIKTRGQQVTLRCSPISGHKSVSWYQQVLGQGPQFIFQYYEKEERGRGNFPDRFSARQFPNYSSELNVNALLLGDSALYLCASSLWAGSGTGELFFGEGSRLTVL.